This TCR beta chain was captured by sequencing in a study of radiotherapy plus CTLA-4 blockade in lung cancer. This clone was observed a handful of times. No antigen is known for it. The CDR3 covers 13 residues. Germline V gene data show CDR1 as SGHDN and CDR2 as FVKESK. V dropped 1 base and J dropped 4 bases, with 7 bases sitting between them. Findings and caveats of the study: Tumor-derived TCR clones expanded in blood after radiotherapy plus ipilimumab.

The method was immunoSEQ multiplex PCR; TCRdb's version includes in-frame clones alone and lacks a portion of them. This table holds 85,000 to 90,000 clones, around 84% found once. Source: peripheral blood, taken from a patient treated with radiotherapy plus ipilimumab. The TCR was taken from a human donor with non-small cell lung cancer that progressed on radiotherapy plus ipilimumab. The chain carries TRBV14 and TRBJ1-1, with D uncertain. The CDR3 protein is CASSQAPGTEAFF. The CDR3, as DNA: TGTGCCAGCAGCCAAGCCCCGGGCACTGAAGCTTTCTTT.